Below are 17 T cell receptor beta chains sequenced from a single sample in a study of siplizumab effects on memory and regulatory T cells. Repertoires were generated with immunoSEQ multiplex PCR, while TCRdb's copy carries only in-frame clones and drops some. The profile shows 100,000 or so clones, around 90% of them singletons. Sequencing input: CD4+ T cells sorted from blood. The receptors here all came from a human donor in good health.

The V and J genes are TRBV2 and TRBJ1-1; D unclear. V was pared by 4 bases and J by 2 bases, with 11 bases between. The CDR3 sequence is 14 residues long. Germline V CDR1 and CDR2: SNHLY, FYNNEI. DNA for the CDR3: TGTGCCAGCAGTGTCCGAGCAACCAACACTGAAGCTTTCTTT. Protein product: CASSVRATNTEAFF.

The V call is TRBV28, the J call TRBJ2-3, with TRBD1 matching 8 bases. V trimming: 8 bases; J trimming: 3 bases; junction bases outside the gene matches: 1. The CDR3 extends over 12 amino acids. The V gene's germline CDR1 is MDHEN and CDR2 SYDVKM. CDR3 DNA: TGTGCCAGCCGACAGGGGACAGATACGCAGTATTTT. It encodes CASRQGTDTQYF.

This chain links TRBV7-9 with TRBJ1-5, with 11 bases that match TRBD1. Germline V gene data show CDR1 as SEHNR and CDR2 as FQNEAQ (reference sequence). The CDR3 totals 16 residues. V trimming: 5 bases; J trimming: 0 bases; junction bases outside the gene matches: 3. The CDR3, as DNA: TGTGCCAGCAGCCCGGGGACAGGGGGTAGCAATCAGCCCCAGCATTTT. As protein: CASSPGTGGSNQPQHF.

The chain has TRBV10-1 and TRBJ1-1, with a tentative D call TRBD1 (6 bases). Trimming took off 2 bases at V and 1 base at J, with 14 bases between the two ends. Germline lookup yields CDR1 WNHNN and CDR2 SYGVQD (reference sequence). This CDR3 is built from 16 residues. The CDR3 region has the DNA TGCGCCAGCAGTGAGAGAGAGGGGGGATCGAACACTGAAGCTTTCTTT. Its protein product is CASSEREGGSNTEAFF.

The rearrangement uses TRBV6-1 and TRBJ2-7; 8 nucleotides align to TRBD1. This CDR3 spans 12 amino acids. Losses at the gene ends were 8 bases for V and 4 bases for J; bases not matched to a gene: 4. Germline V gene data show CDR1 as MNHNS and CDR2 as SASEGT. The CDR3 nucleotides read TGTGCCAGCTCAGACAGGGGTTACGAGCAGTACTTC. Its protein is CASSDRGYEQYF.

This clone has just one count. The chain recombines TRBV7-2 with TRBJ2-3; 8 bases fit TRBD2. Germline CDR1 and CDR2: SGHTA and FQGNSA. CDR3 length equals 15 residues. V gave up 5 bases and J gave up 5 bases; unmatched junction bases: 9. The CDR3 reads CASSQRGGPEDTQYF. The DNA for the CDR3 is TGTGCCAGCAGCCAACGCGGGGGGCCTGAAGATACGCAGTATTTT.

The V gene is TRBV30, the J gene TRBJ1-2, with 7 bases fitting TRBD1. CDR1 and CDR2 from the germline V gene are GTSNPN and SVGIG (reference sequence). The CDR3 sequence is 14 residues long. The junction had 7 bases not matched to a gene; V was cut back by 4 bases and J by 2 bases. Here the CDR3 reads CAWNGQGGNYGYTF. In DNA form, the CDR3 reads TGTGCCTGGAATGGGCAGGGGGGCAACTATGGCTACACCTTC.

The rearrangement uses TRBV7-9 and TRBJ1-6; D call uncertain. CDR3 length: 15 residues. Deletions cut 8 bases from V and 10 bases from J, with 21 bases between. Per germline, CDR1 SEHNR and CDR2 FQNEAQ (reference sequence). The CDR3 nucleotides are TGTGCCAGCCGACATGAAAGATCAAACCTATCACCCCTCCACTTT. This sequence encodes CASRHERSNLSPLHF.

This clone came up once. The chain has TRBV7-9 and TRBJ2-6; tentative D call: TRBD1 (5 bases). The CDR3 covers 15 residues. CDR1 and CDR2 from the germline V gene are SEHNR and FQNEAQ (reference sequence). The V end was cut by 1 base, the J end by 3 bases, with 7 bases between. The CDR3 region is CASSLGGGGANVLTF. As DNA, the CDR3 is TGTGCCAGCAGCTTAGGGGGCGGTGGGGCCAACGTCCTGACTTTC.

The V and J genes are TRBV10-1 and TRBJ2-1; 9 nucleotides align to TRBD1. V was pared by 10 bases and J by 3 bases, with 7 bases of the junction left unmatched. The CDR3 runs 14 residues. From germline, CDR1 is WNHNN and CDR2 SYGVQD (reference sequence). CDR3 sequence (DNA): TGCGCCAATGCGGACAGGGGTGGCTACAATGAGCAGTTCTTC. It yields the protein CANADRGGYNEQFF.

CDR3 amino acids: CASSKFRYGYTF. As DNA, the CDR3 is TGTGCCAGCAGCAAATTTCGGTATGGCTACACCTTC. This sequence joins TRBV21-1 and TRBJ1-2. TRBV21-1 is labeled a pseudogene. The CDR3 extends over 12 amino acids.

The rearrangement joins TRBV29-1 to TRBJ1-1; no firm D call. This CDR3 has 16 amino acids. Germline V gene lookup returns CDR1 SQVTM and CDR2 ANQGSEA. The ends were cut back, 1 base at V and 6 bases at J, with 21 bases in the middle. In DNA, the CDR3 is TGCAGCGTTGAAGTACGCGCCTCATCTTCGATCCCTGAAGCTTTCTTT. As protein: CSVEVRASSSIPEAFF.

A word on this clone: The same CDR3 is also encoded by other DNA sequences in this sample. This chain links TRBV2 with TRBJ2-6; D gene uncertain. The CDR3 is made up of 15 amino acids. Trimming stripped 4 bases from V and 2 bases from J, with 9 bases between. Germline lookup yields CDR1 SNHLY and CDR2 FYNNEI. The CDR3 DNA is TGTGCCAGCAGTGTATCTGGGACTGGGGCCAACGTCCTGACTTTC. Translation gives CASSVSGTGANVLTF.

The chain joins TRBV7-3 to TRBJ2-1; D not resolved. Trimming took off 5 bases at V and 8 bases at J, with 16 bases between the two ends. In germline, CDR1 is SGHTA, CDR2 FQGTGA. The CDR3 sequence is 14 residues long. In nucleotides, the CDR3 is TGTGCCAGCAGCCCAATACGGACGGCGGATGAGCAGTTCTTC. Translating it yields CASSPIRTADEQFF.

The chain links TRBV5-4 to TRBJ2-7; 10 bases are a match to TRBD2. Trimming at V came to 0 bases and at J to 6 bases, leaving 3 bases not matched to a gene. The CDR3 length is 14 residues. From germline, CDR1 is SGHNT and CDR2 YYREEE (reference sequence). As DNA, the CDR3 is TGTGCCAGCAGCTTGGGGCTAGCGGGGGCCGAGCAGTACTTC. Its translation: CASSLGLAGAEQYF.

The chain joins TRBV6-4 to TRBJ2-7, with D unclear. The CDR3 has 9 residues. Germline V gives CDR1 MRHNA, CDR2 SNTAGT. V was clipped by 8 bases and J by 3 bases, with 2 bases between them. This chain's CDR3 is CASLYEQYF. The CDR3 nucleotides are TGTGCCAGCCTCTACGAGCAGTACTTC.

V is TRBV5-6 and J is TRBJ1-2; D is ambiguous. CDR3 length: 13 residues. Germline lookup yields CDR1 SGHDT and CDR2 YYEEEE. V lost 7 bases and J 4 bases, leaving 14 bases between the germline ends. The CDR3 DNA reads TGTGCCAGCGGAGTGCCTTCGGGCTATGGCTACACCTTC. Protein: CASGVPSGYGYTF.